These 15 T cell receptor beta chains originate from one sample sequenced in a study of T cells in Graves' hyperthyroidism and ophthalmopathy (dated by TCRdb to the late 2010s). Library preparation employed multiplex PCR. TCRdb shows the sequencer as Illumina HiSeq 2000. The TCR beta CDR3 regions were amplified from RNA transcripts. For the first round of RT-PCR on the TCR CDR3, the HTBI primer set was used together with the Qiagen OneStep RT-PCR kit. TCRdb took the public reads, trimmed them with fastp at Q25, ran MiXCR for clone calling and kept in-frame beta chains. Rows are unified per CDR3 protein, each entry keeping the most common DNA and genes. This sample is represented by about 290,000 distinct CDR3 sequences; roughly an eighth of them were singletons. The ten largest clones add up to 7.9% of the sample. The sample was blood. These receptors came from a woman in her 40s with Graves' hyperthyroidism.

V and J are TRBV27 and TRBJ2-7, with 9 positions matching TRBD1. The length of the CDR3 is 15 residues. V trimming: 3 bases; J trimming: 2 bases; junction bases outside the gene matches: 5. From germline, CDR1 is MNHEY and CDR2 SMNVEV (reference sequence). In DNA, the CDR3 is TGTGCCAGCAGTTTTCTAGGGACAGGGACCTACGAGCAGTACTTC. Protein: CASSFLGTGTYEQYF.

This clonotype appeared many times. The rearrangement uses TRBV7-8 and TRBJ2-3, with TRBD2 matching over 9 bases. Germline V CDR1 and CDR2: SGHVS, FQNEAQ. The CDR3 runs to 15 residues. Trimming cost V 4 bases and J 1 base; bases outside gene matches: 3. As DNA, the CDR3 is TGTGCCAGCAGCTGGCGACTAGCGGGCACAGATACGCAGTATTTT. Translation gives CASSWRLAGTDTQYF. The full variable domain, its missing parts supplied by reference TRBV7-8 and TRBJ2-3, is GAGVSQSPRYKVAKRGQDVALRCDPISGHVSLFWYQQALGQGPEFLTYFQNEAQLDKSGLPSDRFFAERPEGSVSTLKIQRTQQEDSAVYLCASSWRLAGTDTQYFGPGTRLTVL.

In this sample, this clonotype turned up many times. J is TRBJ1-1 and V is TRBV6-1; a weak D match, TRBD1 (5 bases). V lost 1 base and J 5 bases, leaving 11 bases between the germline ends. The CDR3 sequence is 14 residues long. Per the germline V gene, CDR1 is MNHNS and CDR2 is SASEGT. CDR3 DNA sequence: TGTGCCAGCAGTGAAGTTGGGGGGAGGACTGAAGCTTTCTTT. Encoded protein: CASSEVGGRTEAFF.

There are many counts of this clonotype. This chain joins TRBV3-1 and TRBJ1-2; D ambiguous. Trimming left V 2 bases short and J 4 bases short, with 14 bases between. This CDR3 comprises 15 residues. Germline values: CDR1 LGHDT, CDR2 YNNKEL (reference sequence). CDR3 bases: TGTGCCAGCAGCCAAAAAAGGACCTCCTCCTATGGCTACACCTTC. It specifies CASSQKRTSSYGYTF.

This clonotype was counted between two and nine times. The chain uses TRBV20-1 and TRBJ2-2; D is uncertain. The V end was cut by 0 bases, the J end by 4 bases, with 12 bases between. This CDR3 is 15 amino acids long. From germline, CDR1 is DFQATT and CDR2 SNEGSKA (reference sequence). The chain's CDR3 is CSARDRAHFTGELFF. The CDR3 DNA reads as TGCAGTGCTAGAGATCGGGCTCATTTCACCGGGGAGCTGTTTTTT.

This clonotype has ten or more counts. The J gene is TRBJ2-1, the V gene TRBV7-9, with 9 bases that match TRBD2. This CDR3 contains 16 residues. Germline V gene sequence: CDR1 SEHNR, CDR2 FQNEAQ (reference sequence). The J segment lost 9 bases and the V segment lost 3 bases, leaving 12 bases of the junction unmatched. This CDR3 reads CASSFSGSGAYGEQFF. In DNA form, the CDR3 reads TGTGCCAGCAGCTTTAGCGGGAGCGGGGCCTACGGTGAGCAGTTCTTC.

There are many counts of this clonotype. The chain recombines TRBV7-9 with TRBJ2-5; maybe TRBD1 (6 bases). Trimming pared 9 bases from V and 2 bases from J, leaving 19 bases between. Germline values: CDR1 SEHNR, CDR2 FQNEAQ (reference sequence). This CDR3 spans 15 amino acids. In DNA form, the CDR3 reads TGTGCCAGTGGGGGCCGTAGAAGAGTGCAAGAGACCCAGTACTTC. It encodes CASGGRRRVQETQYF.

This clonotype has just a few counts. This chain connects TRBV20-1 to TRBJ2-1, with D tentatively TRBD2 (6 bases). This CDR3 contains 16 residues. Trimming left V 3 bases short and J 3 bases short, with 18 bases between. The germline V gene encodes CDR1 DFQATT and CDR2 SNEGSKA (reference sequence). CDR3 in amino acids: CSARSSGGSDYNEQFF. CDR3 nucleotides: TGCAGTGCTAGGTCCTCTGGGGGGAGTGACTACAATGAGCAGTTCTTC.

This clonotype was seen a handful of times. The V and J genes are TRBV7-3 and TRBJ2-5, with D perhaps assigned TRBD1 or TRBD2 (7 bases each). Per germline, CDR1 SGHTA and CDR2 FQGTGA. V gave up 5 bases and J gave up 5 bases, with 21 bases separating them. The CDR3 has 16 residues. CDR3 in amino acids: CASSPGTAPGGETQYF. CDR3 nucleotides: TGTGCCAGCAGCCCTGGGACAGCCCCCGGGGGGGAGACCCAGTACTTC.

This clonotype was seen ten or more times. The genes are TRBV6-1 and TRBJ2-2; 8 nucleotides match TRBD1. The CDR3 has 13 residues. Germline CDR1 is MNHNS and CDR2 is SASEGT. Trimming took 6 bases from V and 8 from J; bases not matched to a gene: 5. CDR3 DNA: TGTGCCAGCAGCCAGGACAGGGAAGGGGAGCTGTTTTTT. Protein product: CASSQDREGELFF.

The chain couples TRBV6-1 to TRBJ2-7; D is possibly TRBD2 (6 bases). The CDR3 is 15 amino acids. Germline V lookup: CDR1 MNHNS, CDR2 SASEGT. The V end was cut by 2 bases, the J end by 0 bases, with 11 bases between. The CDR3: CASSERGTASYEQYF. CDR3 DNA sequence: TGTGCCAGCAGTGAAAGAGGGACTGCCTCCTACGAGCAGTACTTC.

This clonotype was counted ten times or more. The V call is TRBV29-1, the J call TRBJ2-7, with 8 nucleotides matching TRBD1. Germline CDR1 reads SQVTM; CDR2 reads ANQGSEA. The V gene end was trimmed by 4 bases and the J gene end by 7 bases; junction bases not matched to a gene: 12. CDR3 length: 14 residues. The CDR3 loop reads CSVVLARGPIEQYF. The CDR3 DNA sequence: TGCAGCGTTGTGTTGGCCAGGGGGCCGATTGAGCAGTACTTC.

This clonotype has ten or more counts. The V call is TRBV6-2 or TRBV6-3, the J call TRBJ2-1; the D is unclear. The CDR3 extends over 12 amino acids. The germline gives CDR1 MNHEY, CDR2 SVGEGT. V was trimmed by 8 bases and J by 3 bases, leaving 8 bases between them. CDR3 loop: CASAEGYNEQFF. CDR3 coding DNA: TGTGCCAGCGCCGAAGGCTACAATGAGCAGTTCTTC.

This clonotype was counted many times. V gene TRBV2 combines with J gene TRBJ2-5; D gene unclear. V was pared by 7 bases and J by 2 bases, with 14 bases between. The CDR3 is made up of 14 amino acids. Germline values: CDR1 SNHLY, CDR2 FYNNEI. In nucleotides, the CDR3 is TGTGCCAGCAAAGGCCGGAACTCGCAAGAGACCCAGTACTTC. Protein product: CASKGRNSQETQYF.

The rearrangement links TRBV7-2 to TRBJ2-2; the match to TRBD2 covers 11 bases. The CDR3 is 16 amino acids. V was clipped by 6 bases and J by 5 bases; unmatched bases: 8. CDR1 is SGHTA, CDR2 FQGNSA, per germline. CDR3 in DNA: TGTGCCAGCAGACCCCCGGGACTAGCGGCGACCGGGGAGCTGTTTTTT. As protein: CASRPPGLAATGELFF.